The 10 T cell receptor beta chains reported below all come from one sample, sequenced in a study of shared clonotypes between healthy human individuals. This table comes from immunoSEQ multiplex PCR, and its TCRdb copy is limited to in-frame clones, with some not included. The data show 2 million to 2.5 million clones, 90% to 95% seen once. The sequencing input was naive CD4+ T cells from PBMCs. Documented subset: CD45RA+ positively selected. These receptors all stem from a man younger than 35 in good health. Some clones in this sample may be carry-over from other donors' samples.

This clone was counted a single time. This sequence joins TRBV2 and TRBJ2-7; unclear D gene. The CDR3 is made up of 12 amino acids. The germline gives CDR1 SNHLY, CDR2 FYNNEI. Trimming stripped 9 bases from V and 2 bases from J, with 11 bases between. Here the CDR3 DNA reads TGTGCCAGTAGGGTCACAACCTACGAGCAGTACTTC. It specifies CASRVTTYEQYF.

This chain connects TRBV5-4 to TRBJ2-6, with 7 bases lining up with TRBD2. Germline loops: CDR1 SGHNT, CDR2 YYREEE (reference sequence). Trimming took 0 bases from V and 1 from J; bases not matched to a gene: 4. This CDR3 has 17 amino acids. The CDR3 reads CASSLGGSTSGANVLTF. The CDR3 DNA follows: TGTGCCAGCAGCTTGGGCGGGAGTACGTCTGGGGCCAACGTCCTGACTTTC.

This clone was found once. The gene calls are TRBV28 and TRBJ1-5, with 11 nucleotides matching TRBD1. Germline CDR1 reads MDHEN; CDR2 reads SYDVKM. V shed 6 bases and J 5 bases; nucleotides not matched to a gene: 9. The CDR3 is made up of 16 amino acids. The CDR3 loop reads CASRTLGQGADQPQHF. The CDR3 DNA reads as TGTGCCAGCAGAACACTAGGACAGGGGGCCGATCAGCCCCAGCATTTT.

The rearrangement joins TRBV7-3 to TRBJ1-1; D unresolved. Trimming took 10 bases from V and 1 from J, leaving 16 bases between them. The CDR3 covers 14 residues. CDR1 and CDR2 (germline): SGHTA, FQGTGA. CDR3 sequence reads: CATSPGRANTEAFF. As DNA, the CDR3 is TGTGCCACTAGCCCTGGCCGAGCGAACACTGAAGCTTTCTTT. The variable domain in full, completed from reference TRBV7-3 and TRBJ1-1, reads GAGVSQTPSNKVTEKGKYVELRCDPISGHTALYWYRQSLGQGPEFLIYFQGTGAADDSGLPNDRFFAVRPEGSVSTLKIQRTERGDSAVYLCATSPGRANTEAFFGQGTRLTVV.

The rearrangement joins TRBV7-2 to TRBJ2-1; D ambiguous. The CDR3 sequence is 11 residues long. Germline V CDR1 and CDR2: SGHTA, FQGNSA. The V and J ends lost 7 bases and 4 bases respectively, with 5 bases between them. CDR3 sequence: CASNGYNEQFF. The CDR3 bases are TGTGCCAGCAACGGTTACAATGAGCAGTTCTTC.

The genes are TRBV2 and TRBJ1-4; D possibly corresponds to TRBD1 (5 bases). Germline V gives CDR1 SNHLY, CDR2 FYNNEI. With 11 bases removed from V and 1 base from J, the gap between germline ends came to 14 bases. CDR3 length: 14 amino acids. The CDR3 DNA is TGTGCCGGACGAGAGACAGAAACTAATGAAAAACTGTTTTTT. Its protein product is CAGRETETNEKLFF.

The chain has TRBV5-1 and TRBJ2-5, with 8 bases fitting TRBD1. Germline loops: CDR1 SGHRS, CDR2 YFSETQ. This CDR3 has 15 residues. V was pared by 0 bases and J by 5 bases, with 6 bases of the junction left unmatched. CDR3 coding DNA: TGCGCCAGCAGCTTGGGGGCGGACAGGGCGGAGACCCAGTACTTC. Translation gives CASSLGADRAETQYF.

J is TRBJ1-4 and V is TRBV6-7, with D uncertain. TRBV6-7 is an open reading frame whose function is uncertain. Trimming cost V 9 bases and J 13 bases, with 15 bases left between them. There are 11 residues in the CDR3. The CDR3 here is CASECTLRLFF. CDR3 bases: TGTGCCAGTGAGTGCACCCTACGACTGTTTTTT.

V is TRBV6-1 and J is TRBJ2-7; 8 bases are shared with TRBD1. The germline gives CDR1 MNHNS, CDR2 SASEGT. The CDR3 consists of 19 residues. With 0 bases clipped from V and 1 base from J, the junction kept 14 bases outside the gene matches. CDR3 amino acids: CASSEALSVGDRPSYEQYF. The CDR3 DNA follows: TGTGCCAGCAGTGAAGCGCTTTCGGTTGGGGACAGGCCTTCCTACGAGCAGTACTTC.

The chain employs TRBV29-1 and TRBJ2-7; 8 positions match TRBD1. Germline loops: CDR1 SQVTM, CDR2 ANQGSEA. This CDR3 has 13 residues. V shed 6 bases and J 0 bases; nucleotides not matched to a gene: 4. As DNA, the CDR3 is TGCAGCGTCGGCAGGGGGCTCTCCTACGAGCAGTACTTC. It yields the protein CSVGRGLSYEQYF.